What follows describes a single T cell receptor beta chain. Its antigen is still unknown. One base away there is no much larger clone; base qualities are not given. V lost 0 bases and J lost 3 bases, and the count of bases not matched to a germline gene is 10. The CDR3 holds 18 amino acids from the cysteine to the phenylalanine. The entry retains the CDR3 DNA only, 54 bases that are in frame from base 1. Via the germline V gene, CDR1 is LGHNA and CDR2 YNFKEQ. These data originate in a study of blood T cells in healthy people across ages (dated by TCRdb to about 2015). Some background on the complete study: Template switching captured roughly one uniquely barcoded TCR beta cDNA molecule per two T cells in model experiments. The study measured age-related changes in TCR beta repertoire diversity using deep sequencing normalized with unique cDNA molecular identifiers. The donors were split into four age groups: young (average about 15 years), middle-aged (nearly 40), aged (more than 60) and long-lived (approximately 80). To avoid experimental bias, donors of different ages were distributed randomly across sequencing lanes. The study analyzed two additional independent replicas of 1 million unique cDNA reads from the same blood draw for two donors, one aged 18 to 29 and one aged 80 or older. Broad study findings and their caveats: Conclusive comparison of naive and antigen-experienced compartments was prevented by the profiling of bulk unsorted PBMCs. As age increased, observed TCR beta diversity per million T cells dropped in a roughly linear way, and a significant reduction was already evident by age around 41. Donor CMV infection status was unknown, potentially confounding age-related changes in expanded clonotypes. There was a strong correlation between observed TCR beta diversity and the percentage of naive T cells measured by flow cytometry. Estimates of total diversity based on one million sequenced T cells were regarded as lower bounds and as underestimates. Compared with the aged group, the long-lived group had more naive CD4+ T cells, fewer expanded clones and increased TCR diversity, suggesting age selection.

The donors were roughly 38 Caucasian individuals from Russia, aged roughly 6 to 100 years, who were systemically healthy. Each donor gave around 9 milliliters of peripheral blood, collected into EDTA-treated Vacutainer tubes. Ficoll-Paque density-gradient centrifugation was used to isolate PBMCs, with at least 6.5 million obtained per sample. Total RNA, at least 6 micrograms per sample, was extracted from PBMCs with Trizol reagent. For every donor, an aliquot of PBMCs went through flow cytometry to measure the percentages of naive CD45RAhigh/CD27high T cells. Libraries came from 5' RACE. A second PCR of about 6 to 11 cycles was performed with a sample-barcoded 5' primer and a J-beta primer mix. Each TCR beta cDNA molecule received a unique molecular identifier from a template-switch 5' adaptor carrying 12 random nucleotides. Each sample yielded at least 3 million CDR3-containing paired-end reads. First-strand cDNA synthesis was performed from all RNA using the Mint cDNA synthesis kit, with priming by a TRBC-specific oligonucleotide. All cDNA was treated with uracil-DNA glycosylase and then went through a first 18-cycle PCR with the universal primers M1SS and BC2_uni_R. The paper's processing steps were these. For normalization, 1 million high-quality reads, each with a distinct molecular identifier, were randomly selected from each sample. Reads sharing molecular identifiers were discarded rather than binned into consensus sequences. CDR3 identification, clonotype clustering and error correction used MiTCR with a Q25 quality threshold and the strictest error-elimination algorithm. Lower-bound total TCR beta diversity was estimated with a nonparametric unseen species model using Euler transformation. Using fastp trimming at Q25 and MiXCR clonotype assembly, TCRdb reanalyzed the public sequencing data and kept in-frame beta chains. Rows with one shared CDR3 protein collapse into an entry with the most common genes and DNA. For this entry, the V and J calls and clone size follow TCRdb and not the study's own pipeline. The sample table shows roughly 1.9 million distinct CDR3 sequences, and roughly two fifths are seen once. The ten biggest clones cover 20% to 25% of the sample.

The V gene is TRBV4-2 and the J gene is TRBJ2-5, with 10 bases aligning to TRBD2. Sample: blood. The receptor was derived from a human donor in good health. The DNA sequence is TGTGCCAGCAGCCAAGATAAGGGTAGCGGGGGGTGGAAAGAGACCCAGTACTTC. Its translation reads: CASSQDKGSGGWKETQYF.